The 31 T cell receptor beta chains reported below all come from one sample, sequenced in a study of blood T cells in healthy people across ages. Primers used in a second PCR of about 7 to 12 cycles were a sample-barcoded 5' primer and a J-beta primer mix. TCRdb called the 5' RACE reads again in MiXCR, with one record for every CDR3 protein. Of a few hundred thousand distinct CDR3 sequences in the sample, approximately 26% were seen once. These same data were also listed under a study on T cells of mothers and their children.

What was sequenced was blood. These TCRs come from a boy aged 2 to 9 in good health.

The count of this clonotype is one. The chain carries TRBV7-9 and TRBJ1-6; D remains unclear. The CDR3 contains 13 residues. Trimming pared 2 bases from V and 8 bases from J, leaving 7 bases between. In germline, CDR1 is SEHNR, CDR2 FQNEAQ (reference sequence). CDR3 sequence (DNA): TGTGCCAGCAGCTTAACTGGAGATTCACCCCTCCACTTT. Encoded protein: CASSLTGDSPLHF.

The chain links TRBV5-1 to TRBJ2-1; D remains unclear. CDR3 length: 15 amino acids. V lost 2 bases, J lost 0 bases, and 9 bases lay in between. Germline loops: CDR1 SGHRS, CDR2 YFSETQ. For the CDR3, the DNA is TGCGCCAGCAGCTTAGATCCGAGCTCCTACAATGAGCAGTTCTTC. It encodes CASSLDPSSYNEQFF. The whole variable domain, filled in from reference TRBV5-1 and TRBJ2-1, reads KAGVTQTPRYLIKTRGQQVTLSCSPISGHRSVSWYQQTPGQGLQFLFEYFSETQRNKGNFPGRFSGRQFSNSRSEMNVSTLELGDSALYLCASSLDPSSYNEQFFGPGTRLTVL.

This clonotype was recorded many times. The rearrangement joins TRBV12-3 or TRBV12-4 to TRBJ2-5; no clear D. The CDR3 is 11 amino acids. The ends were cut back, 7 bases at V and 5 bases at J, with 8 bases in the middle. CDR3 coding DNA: TGTGCCAGCACTCCTCGGGAGACCCAGTACTTC. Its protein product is CASTPRETQYF.

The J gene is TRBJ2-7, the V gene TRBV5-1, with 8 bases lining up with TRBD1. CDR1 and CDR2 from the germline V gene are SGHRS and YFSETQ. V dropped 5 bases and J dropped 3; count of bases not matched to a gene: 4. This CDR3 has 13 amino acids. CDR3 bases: TGCGCCAGCAGATCGGGACAGGTCTACGAGCAGTACTTC. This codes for CASRSGQVYEQYF. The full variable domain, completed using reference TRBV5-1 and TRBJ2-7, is KAGVTQTPRYLIKTRGQQVTLSCSPISGHRSVSWYQQTPGQGLQFLFEYFSETQRNKGNFPGRFSGRQFSNSRSEMNVSTLELGDSALYLCASRSGQVYEQYFGPGTRLTVT.

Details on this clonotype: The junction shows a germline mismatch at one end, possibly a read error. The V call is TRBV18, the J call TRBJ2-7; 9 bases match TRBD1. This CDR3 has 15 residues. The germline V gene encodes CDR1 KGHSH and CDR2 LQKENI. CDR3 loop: CASSPRDRVSYGQYF. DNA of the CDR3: TGTGCCAGCTCACCACGGGACAGGGTCTCCTACGGGCAGTACTTC.

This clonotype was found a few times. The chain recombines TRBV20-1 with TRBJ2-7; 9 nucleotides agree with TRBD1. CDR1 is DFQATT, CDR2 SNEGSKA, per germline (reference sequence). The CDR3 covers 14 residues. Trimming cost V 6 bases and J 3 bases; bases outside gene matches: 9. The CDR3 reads CSARTGDGGYEQYF. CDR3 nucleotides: TGCAGTGCCCGGACAGGGGACGGGGGCTACGAGCAGTACTTC.

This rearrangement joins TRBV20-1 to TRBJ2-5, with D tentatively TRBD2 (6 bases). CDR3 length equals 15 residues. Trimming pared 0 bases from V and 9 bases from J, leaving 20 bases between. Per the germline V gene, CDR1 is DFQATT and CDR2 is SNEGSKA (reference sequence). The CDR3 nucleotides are TGCAGTGCTAGAGAAACTAGCTGGGGCTTGGAGGCCCAGTACTTC. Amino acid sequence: CSARETSWGLEAQYF.

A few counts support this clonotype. The CDR3 DNA follows: TGCAGTGCTAGCTACAGGGATAATGAGCAGTTCTTC. Translated: CSASYRDNEQFF. V usage is TRBV20-1 and J usage is TRBJ2-1; possible D gene TRBD1, 6 bases. Trimming left V 3 bases short and J 7 bases short, with 10 bases between. The germline V gene encodes CDR1 DFQATT and CDR2 SNEGSKA (reference sequence). CDR3 length equals 12 residues.

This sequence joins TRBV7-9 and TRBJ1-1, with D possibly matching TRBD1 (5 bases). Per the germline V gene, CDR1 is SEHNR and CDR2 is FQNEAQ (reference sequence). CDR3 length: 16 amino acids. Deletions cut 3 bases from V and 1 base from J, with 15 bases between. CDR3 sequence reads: CASSFGPTGANTEAFF. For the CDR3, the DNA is TGTGCCAGCAGCTTTGGGCCAACTGGGGCGAACACTGAAGCTTTCTTT.

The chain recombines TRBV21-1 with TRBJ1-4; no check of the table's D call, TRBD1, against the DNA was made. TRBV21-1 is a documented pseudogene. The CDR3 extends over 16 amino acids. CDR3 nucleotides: TGTGCCAGCAGCAAAGTCAGAGACAGCCTAAATGAAAAACTGTTTTTT. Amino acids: CASSKVRDSLNEKLFF.

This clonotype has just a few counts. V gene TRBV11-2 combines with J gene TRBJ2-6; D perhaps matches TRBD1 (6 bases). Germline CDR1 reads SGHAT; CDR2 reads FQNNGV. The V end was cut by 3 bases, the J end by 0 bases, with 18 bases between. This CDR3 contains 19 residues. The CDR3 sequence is CASSFRPKGHLSGANVLTF. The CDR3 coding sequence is TGTGCCAGCAGCTTCAGACCTAAGGGACACCTCTCTGGGGCCAACGTCCTGACTTTC. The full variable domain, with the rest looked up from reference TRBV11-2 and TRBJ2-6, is EAGVAQSPRYKIIEKRQSVAFWCNPISGHATLYWYQQILGQGPKLLIQFQNNGVVDDSQLPKDRFSAERLKGVDSTLKIQPAKLEDSAVYLCASSFRPKGHLSGANVLTFGAGSRLTVL.

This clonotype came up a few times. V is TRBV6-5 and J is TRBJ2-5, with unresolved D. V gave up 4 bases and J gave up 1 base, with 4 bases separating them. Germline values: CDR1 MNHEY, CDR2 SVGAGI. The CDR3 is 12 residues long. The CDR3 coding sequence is TGTGCCAGCAGTTCCATCCAAGAGACCCAGTACTTC. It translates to CASSSIQETQYF.

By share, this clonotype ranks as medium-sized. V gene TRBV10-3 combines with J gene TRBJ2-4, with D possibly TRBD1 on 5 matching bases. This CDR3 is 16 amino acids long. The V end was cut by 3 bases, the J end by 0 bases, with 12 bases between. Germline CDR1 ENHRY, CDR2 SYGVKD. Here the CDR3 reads CAISDRGREAKNIQYF. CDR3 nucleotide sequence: TGTGCCATCAGTGATAGGGGCAGGGAAGCCAAAAACATTCAGTACTTC.

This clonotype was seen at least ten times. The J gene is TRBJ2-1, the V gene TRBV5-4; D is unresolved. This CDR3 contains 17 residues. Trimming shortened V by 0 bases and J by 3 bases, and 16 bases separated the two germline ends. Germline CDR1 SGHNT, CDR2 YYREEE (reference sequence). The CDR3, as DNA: TGTGCCAGCAGCTTGGGAGGCAGATCTAGGATCTACAATGAGCAGTTCTTC. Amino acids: CASSLGGRSRIYNEQFF.

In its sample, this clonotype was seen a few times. The CDR3 nucleotides are TGTGCCAGCAGCCAGGCCGGGACAGGCTTCAATCAGCCCCAGCATTTT. It codes for CASSQAGTGFNQPQHF. This chain joins TRBV3-1 and TRBJ1-5; 8 bases fit TRBD1. The V gene's germline CDR1 is LGHDT and CDR2 YNNKEL (reference sequence). The ends lost 3 bases at V and 3 bases at J; junction bases unmatched: 7. The CDR3 length is 16 residues.

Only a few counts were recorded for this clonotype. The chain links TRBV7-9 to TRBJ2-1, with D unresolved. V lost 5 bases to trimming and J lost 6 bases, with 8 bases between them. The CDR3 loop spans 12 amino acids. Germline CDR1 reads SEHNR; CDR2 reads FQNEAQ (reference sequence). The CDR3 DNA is TGTGCCAGCAGCACCGACGGCAATGAGCAGTTCTTC. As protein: CASSTDGNEQFF.

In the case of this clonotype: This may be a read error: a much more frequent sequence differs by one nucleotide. CDR3 bases: TGTGCCAGCTCAGCGGACGGTAACTATGGCTACACCTTC. It is translated as CASSADGNYGYTF. J is TRBJ1-2 and V is TRBV18; D is undetermined. This CDR3 is built from 13 residues. Germline-derived CDR1 and CDR2 are KGHSH and LQKENI. V was shortened by 5 bases and J by 1 base, with 8 bases between the two germline ends.

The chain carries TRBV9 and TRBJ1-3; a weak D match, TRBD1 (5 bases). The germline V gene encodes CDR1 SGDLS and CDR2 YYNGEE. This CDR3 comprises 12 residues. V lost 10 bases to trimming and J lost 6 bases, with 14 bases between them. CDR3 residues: CASAGDQNTIYF. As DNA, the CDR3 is TGTGCCTCAGCCGGGGACCAAAACACCATATATTTT.

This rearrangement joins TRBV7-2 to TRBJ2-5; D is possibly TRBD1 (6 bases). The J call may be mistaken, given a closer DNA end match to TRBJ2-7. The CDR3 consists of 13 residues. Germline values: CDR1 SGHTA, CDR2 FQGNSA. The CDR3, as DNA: TGTGCCAGTCGCTGGGGGCGCCTCTACGAGCAGTACTTC. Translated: CASRWGRLYEQYF.

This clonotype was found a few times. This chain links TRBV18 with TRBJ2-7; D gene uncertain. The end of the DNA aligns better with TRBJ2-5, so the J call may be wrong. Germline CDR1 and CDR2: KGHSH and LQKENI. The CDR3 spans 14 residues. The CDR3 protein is CASSQRVGVETQYF. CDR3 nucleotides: TGTGCCAGCTCACAACGTGTAGGTGTTGAGACCCAGTACTTC.

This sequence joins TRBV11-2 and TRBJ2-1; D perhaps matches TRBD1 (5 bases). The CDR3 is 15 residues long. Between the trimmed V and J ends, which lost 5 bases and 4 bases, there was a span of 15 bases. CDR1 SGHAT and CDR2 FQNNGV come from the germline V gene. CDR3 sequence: CASSPRQLSYNEQFF. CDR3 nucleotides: TGTGCCAGCAGCCCCAGACAGCTTTCTTACAATGAGCAGTTCTTC.

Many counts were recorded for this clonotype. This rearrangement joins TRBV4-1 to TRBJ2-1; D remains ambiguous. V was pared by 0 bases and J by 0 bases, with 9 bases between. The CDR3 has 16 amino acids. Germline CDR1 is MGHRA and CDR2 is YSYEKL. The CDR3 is CASSQEELGSYNEQFF. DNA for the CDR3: TGCGCCAGCAGCCAAGAGGAGCTCGGCTCCTACAATGAGCAGTTCTTC.

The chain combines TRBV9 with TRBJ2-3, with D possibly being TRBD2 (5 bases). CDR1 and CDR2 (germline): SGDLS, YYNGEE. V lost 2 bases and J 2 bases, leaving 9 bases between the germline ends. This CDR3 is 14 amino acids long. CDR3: CASSVSRATDTQYF. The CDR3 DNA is TGTGCCAGCAGCGTTTCGCGGGCCACAGATACGCAGTATTTT.

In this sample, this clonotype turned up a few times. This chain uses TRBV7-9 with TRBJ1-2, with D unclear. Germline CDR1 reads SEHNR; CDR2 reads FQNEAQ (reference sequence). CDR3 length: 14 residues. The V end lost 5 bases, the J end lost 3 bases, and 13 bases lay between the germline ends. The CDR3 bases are TGTGCCAGCAGCCGCATAAGCAGCTACTATGGCTACACCTTC. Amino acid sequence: CASSRISSYYGYTF.

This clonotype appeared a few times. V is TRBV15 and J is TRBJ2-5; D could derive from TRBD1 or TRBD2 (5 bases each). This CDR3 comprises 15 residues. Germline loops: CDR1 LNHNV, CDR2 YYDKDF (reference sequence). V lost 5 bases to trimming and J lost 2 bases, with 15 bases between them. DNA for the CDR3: TGTGCCACCAGCGGCCTTTACGGGACGCAAGAGACCCAGTACTTC. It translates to CATSGLYGTQETQYF.

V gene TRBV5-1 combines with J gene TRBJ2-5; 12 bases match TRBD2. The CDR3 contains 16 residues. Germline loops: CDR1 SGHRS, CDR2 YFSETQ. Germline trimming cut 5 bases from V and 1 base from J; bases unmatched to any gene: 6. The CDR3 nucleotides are TGCGCCAGCAGAACTTCGACTAGCGGGGGCCAAGAGACCCAGTACTTC. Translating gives CASRTSTSGGQETQYF.

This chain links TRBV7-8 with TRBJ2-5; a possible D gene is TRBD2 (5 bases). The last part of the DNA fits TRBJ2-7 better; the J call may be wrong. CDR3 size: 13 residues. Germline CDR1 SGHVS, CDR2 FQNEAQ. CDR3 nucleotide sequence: TGTGCCAGCAGCTCGACTAACGGGTACGAGCAGTACTTC. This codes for CASSSTNGYEQYF.

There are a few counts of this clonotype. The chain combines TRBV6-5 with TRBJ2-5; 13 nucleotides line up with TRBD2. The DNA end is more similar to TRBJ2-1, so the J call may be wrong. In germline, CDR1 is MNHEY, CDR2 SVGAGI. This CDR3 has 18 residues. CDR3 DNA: TGTGCCAGCAGTTTTGGACTAGCGGGAGCTGGGTCCTACAATGAGCAGTTCTTC. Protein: CASSFGLAGAGSYNEQFF.

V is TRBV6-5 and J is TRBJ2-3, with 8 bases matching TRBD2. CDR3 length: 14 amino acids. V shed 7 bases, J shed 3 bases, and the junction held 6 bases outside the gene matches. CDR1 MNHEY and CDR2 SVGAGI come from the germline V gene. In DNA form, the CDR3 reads TGTGCCAGCACGCCGCGGGGGGTGACAGATACGCAGTATTTT. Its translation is CASTPRGVTDTQYF.

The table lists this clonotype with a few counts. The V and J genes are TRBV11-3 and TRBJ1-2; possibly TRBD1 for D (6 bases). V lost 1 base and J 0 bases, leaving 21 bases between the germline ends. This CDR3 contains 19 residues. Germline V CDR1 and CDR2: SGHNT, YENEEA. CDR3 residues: CASSLASSTGFVANYGYTF. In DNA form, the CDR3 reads TGTGCCAGCAGCTTAGCCTCTTCGACAGGATTTGTAGCTAACTATGGCTACACCTTC.

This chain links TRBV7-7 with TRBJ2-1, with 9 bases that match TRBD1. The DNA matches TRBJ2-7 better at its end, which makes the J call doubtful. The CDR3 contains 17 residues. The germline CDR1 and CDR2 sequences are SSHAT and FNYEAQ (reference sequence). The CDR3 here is CASSFFLQGAKDNEQYF. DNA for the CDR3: TGTGCCAGCAGCTTCTTCTTACAGGGGGCGAAGGACAATGAGCAGTACTTC.